The T cell receptor beta chain described here comes from a study of blood T cell repertoires in COVID-19. Original handling: For nucleated cells, counts were estimated from reference gene primer amplification. Assay used: immunoSEQ multiplex PCR; TCRdb lists only in-frame clones, some missing. V and J calls and clone size are as listed in that table; D and trimming were resolved from the DNA. The sample includes over 100,000 clones, approximately 90% seen only once; the top ten take around 5%. With V trimmed by 4 bases and J by 4 bases, 3 bases remained unmatched. Germline V gene lookup returns CDR1 LNHDA and CDR2 SQIVND (reference sequence). The CDR3 consists of 13 residues.

Sample: peripheral blood. The receptor was derived from a woman aged 45-59 years with COVID-19, enrolled during active disease. The V call is TRBV19, the J call TRBJ1-2; TRBD1 agrees at 7 bases. CDR3 sequence (DNA): TGTGCCAGTAGTAAAGACAGGGCCTATGGCTACACCTTC. Translated, it gives CASSKDRAYGYTF.